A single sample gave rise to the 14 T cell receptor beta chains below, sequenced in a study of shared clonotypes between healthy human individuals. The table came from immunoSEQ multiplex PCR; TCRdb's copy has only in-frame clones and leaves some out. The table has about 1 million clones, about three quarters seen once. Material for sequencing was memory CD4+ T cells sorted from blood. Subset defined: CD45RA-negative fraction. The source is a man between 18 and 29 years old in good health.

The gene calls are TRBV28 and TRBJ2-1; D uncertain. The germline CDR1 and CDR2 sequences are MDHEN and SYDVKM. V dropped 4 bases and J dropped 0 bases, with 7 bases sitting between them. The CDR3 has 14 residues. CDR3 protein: CASSWGFSYNEQFF. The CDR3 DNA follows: TGTGCCAGCAGTTGGGGTTTCTCCTACAATGAGCAGTTCTTC.

The DNA for the CDR3 is TGTGCCAGCAGTTCTTACAGGGGAATCAATGAAAAACTGTTTTTT. Translating it yields CASSSYRGINEKLFF. The V call is TRBV28, the J call TRBJ1-4; 7 bases are a match to TRBD1. CDR3 length: 15 residues. The germline CDR1 and CDR2 sequences are MDHEN and SYDVKM. After removal of 4 bases from V and 5 bases from J, the junction contained 7 bases not matched to a gene. Full variable domain (missing parts from reference TRBV28 and TRBJ1-4): DVKVTQSSRYLVKRTGEKVFLECVQDMDHENMFWYRQDPGLGLRLIYFSYDVKMKEKGDIPEGYSVSREKKERFSLILESASTNQTSMYLCASSSYRGINEKLFFGSGTQLSVL.

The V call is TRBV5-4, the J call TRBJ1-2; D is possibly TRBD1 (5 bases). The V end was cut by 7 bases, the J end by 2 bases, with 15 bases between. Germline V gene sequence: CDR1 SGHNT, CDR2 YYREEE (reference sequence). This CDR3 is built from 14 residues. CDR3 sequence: CASSKGVQNYGYTF. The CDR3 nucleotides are TGTGCCAGCTCCAAAGGGGTCCAGAACTATGGCTACACCTTC.

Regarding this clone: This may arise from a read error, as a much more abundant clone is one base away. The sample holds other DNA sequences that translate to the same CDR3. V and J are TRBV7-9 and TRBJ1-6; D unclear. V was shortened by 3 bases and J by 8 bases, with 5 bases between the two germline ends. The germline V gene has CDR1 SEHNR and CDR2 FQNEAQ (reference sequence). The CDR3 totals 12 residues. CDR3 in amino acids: CASSLDYSPLHF. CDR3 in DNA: TGTGCCAGCAGCTTGGACTATTCACCCCTCCACTTT.

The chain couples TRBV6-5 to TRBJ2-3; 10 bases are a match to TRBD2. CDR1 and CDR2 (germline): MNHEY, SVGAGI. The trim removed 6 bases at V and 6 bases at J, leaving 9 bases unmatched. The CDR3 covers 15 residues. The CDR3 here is CASSKPSGSGDTQYF. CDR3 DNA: TGTGCCAGCAGCAAACCTAGCGGGAGTGGGGATACGCAGTATTTT.

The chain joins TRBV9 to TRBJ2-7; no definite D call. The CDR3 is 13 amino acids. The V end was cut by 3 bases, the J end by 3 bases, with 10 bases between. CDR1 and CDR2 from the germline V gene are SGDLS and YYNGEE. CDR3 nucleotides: TGTGCCAGCAGCGGGGGTAATGTCTACGAGCAGTACTTC. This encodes CASSGGNVYEQYF.

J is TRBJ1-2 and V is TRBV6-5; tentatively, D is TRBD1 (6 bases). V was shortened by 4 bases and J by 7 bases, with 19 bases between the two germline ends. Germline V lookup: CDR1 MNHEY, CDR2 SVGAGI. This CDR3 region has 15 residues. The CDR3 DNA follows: TGTGCCAGCAGTTTCTTACAGGGACATACAGGTGGCTACACCTTC. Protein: CASSFLQGHTGGYTF.

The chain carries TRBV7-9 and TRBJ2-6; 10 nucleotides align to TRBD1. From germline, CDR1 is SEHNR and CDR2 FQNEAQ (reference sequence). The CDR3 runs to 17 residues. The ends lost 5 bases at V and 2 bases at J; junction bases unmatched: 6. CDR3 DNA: TGTGCCAGCAGCCCCAGGACAGGGGGTACTGGGGCCAACGTCCTGACTTTC. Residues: CASSPRTGGTGANVLTF.

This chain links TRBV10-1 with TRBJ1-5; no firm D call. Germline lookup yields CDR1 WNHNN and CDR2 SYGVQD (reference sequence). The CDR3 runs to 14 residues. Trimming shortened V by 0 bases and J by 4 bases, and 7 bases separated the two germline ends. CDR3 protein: CASSESGTNQPQHF. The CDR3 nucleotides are TGCGCCAGCAGTGAGTCGGGTACTAATCAGCCCCAGCATTTT.

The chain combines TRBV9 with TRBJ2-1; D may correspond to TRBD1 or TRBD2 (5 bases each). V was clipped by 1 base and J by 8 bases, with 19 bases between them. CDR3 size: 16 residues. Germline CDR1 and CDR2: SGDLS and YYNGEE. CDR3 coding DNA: TGTGCCAGCAGCGTACGGGTGGGGGACCTTGTCGATGAGCAGTTCTTC. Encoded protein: CASSVRVGDLVDEQFF.

This CDR3 reads CASSLTSGNTIYF. CDR3 nucleotides: TGTGCCAGCAGCTTGACCTCTGGAAACACCATATATTTT. The chain recombines TRBV5-8 with TRBJ1-3; D is ambiguous. V was pared by 1 base and J by 0 bases, with 2 bases between. The germline CDR1 and CDR2 sequences are SGHTS and YDEGEE. This CDR3 has 13 residues.

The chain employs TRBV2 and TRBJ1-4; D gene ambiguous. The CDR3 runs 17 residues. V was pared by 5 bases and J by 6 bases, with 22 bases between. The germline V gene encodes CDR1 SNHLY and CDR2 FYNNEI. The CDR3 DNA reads TGTGCCAGCAGTCTTCGGGCCGATCTCTTAGAAGATGAAAAACTGTTTTTT. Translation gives CASSLRADLLEDEKLFF. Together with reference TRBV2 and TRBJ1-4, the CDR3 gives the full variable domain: EPEVTQTPSHQVTQMGQEVILRCVPISNHLYFYWYRQILGQKVEFLVSFYNNEISEKSEIFDDQFSVERPDGSNFTLKIRSTKLEDSAMYFCASSLRADLLEDEKLFFGSGTQLSVL.

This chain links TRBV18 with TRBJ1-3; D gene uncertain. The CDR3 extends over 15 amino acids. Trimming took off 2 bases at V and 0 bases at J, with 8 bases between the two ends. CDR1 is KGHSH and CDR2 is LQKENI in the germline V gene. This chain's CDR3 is CASSPGIPSGNTIYF. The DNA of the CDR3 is TGTGCCAGCTCACCAGGCATCCCCTCTGGAAACACCATATATTTT.

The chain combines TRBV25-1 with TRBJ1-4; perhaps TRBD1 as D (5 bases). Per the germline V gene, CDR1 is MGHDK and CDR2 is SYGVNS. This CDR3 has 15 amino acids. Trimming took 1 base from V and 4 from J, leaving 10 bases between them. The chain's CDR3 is CASSELGTVNEKLFF. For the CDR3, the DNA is TGTGCCAGCAGTGAATTAGGGACGGTTAATGAAAAACTGTTTTTT.